The clone carrying this TCR beta chain was detected only a few times. The antigen remains undetermined. Per sample, a minimum of 7 million PBMCs were isolated. Using a J-beta primer mix together with a sample-barcoded 5' primer, a second PCR was run for 7 to 11 cycles. The template-switch adaptor was a 5' adaptor with 12 random nucleotides. It tagged each cDNA molecule. TCRdb re-called the 5' RACE reads with MiXCR, one entry per CDR3 protein. Here the sample spans about 1.8 million distinct CDR3 sequences, around half being singletons. V shed 0 bases and J shed 3 bases, with 18 bases lying between them. The CDR3 sequence is 19 residues long. Germline V CDR1 and CDR2: LGHDT, YNNKEL (reference sequence). The entry originates in a study of blood T cells in healthy people across ages. Study observations and caveats: The study regarded diversity estimates from one million T cells as underestimates.

The receptor was derived from a woman aged 40 to 50 in good health. Sequenced sample: blood. The chain carries TRBV3-1 and TRBJ2-6, with a possible D match to TRBD1 (6 bases). CDR3 protein: CASSQDRRTAVLGANVLTF. CDR3 coding DNA: TGTGCCAGCAGCCAAGATAGGAGGACAGCCGTTCTTGGGGCCAACGTCCTGACTTTC.